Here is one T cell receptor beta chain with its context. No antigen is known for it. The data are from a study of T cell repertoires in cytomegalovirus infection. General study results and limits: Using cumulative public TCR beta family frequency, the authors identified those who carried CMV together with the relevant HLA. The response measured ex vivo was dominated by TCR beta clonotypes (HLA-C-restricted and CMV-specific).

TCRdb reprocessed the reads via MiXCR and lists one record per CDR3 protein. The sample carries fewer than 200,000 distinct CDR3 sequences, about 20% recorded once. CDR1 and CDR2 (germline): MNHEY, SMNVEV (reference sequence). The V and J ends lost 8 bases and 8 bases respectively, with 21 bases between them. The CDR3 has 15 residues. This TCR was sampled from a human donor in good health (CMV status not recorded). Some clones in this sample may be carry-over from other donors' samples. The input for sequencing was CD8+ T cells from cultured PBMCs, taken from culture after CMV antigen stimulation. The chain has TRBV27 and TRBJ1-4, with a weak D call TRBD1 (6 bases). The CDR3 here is CASLWPTGKGEKLFF. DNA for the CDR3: TGTGCCAGCCTATGGCCCACAGGGAAGGGGGAAAAACTGTTTTTT.